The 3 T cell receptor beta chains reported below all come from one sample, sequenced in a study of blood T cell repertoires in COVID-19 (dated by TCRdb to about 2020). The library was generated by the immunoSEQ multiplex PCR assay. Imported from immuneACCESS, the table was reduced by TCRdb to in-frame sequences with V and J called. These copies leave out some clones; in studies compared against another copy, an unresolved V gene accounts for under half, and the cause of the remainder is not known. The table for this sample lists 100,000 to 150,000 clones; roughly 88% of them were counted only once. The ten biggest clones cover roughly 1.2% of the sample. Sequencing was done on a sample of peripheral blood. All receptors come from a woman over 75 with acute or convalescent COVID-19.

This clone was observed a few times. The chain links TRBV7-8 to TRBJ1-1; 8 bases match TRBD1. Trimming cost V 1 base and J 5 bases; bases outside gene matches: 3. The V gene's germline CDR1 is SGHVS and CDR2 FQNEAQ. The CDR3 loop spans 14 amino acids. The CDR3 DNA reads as TGTGCCAGCAGCTTAGGAGACAGGGGTACTGAAGCTTTCTTT. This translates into CASSLGDRGTEAFF. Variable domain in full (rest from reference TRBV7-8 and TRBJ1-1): GAGVSQSPRYKVAKRGQDVALRCDPISGHVSLFWYQQALGQGPEFLTYFQNEAQLDKSGLPSDRFFAERPEGSVSTLKIQRTQQEDSAVYLCASSLGDRGTEAFFGQGTRLTVV.

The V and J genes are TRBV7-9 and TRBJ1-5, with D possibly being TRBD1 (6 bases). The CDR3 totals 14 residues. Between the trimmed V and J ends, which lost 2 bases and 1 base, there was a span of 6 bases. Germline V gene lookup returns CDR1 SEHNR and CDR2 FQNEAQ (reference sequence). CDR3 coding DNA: TGTGCCAGCAGCTTAAGGGGGAGCAATCAGCCCCAGCATTTT. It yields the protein CASSLRGSNQPQHF.

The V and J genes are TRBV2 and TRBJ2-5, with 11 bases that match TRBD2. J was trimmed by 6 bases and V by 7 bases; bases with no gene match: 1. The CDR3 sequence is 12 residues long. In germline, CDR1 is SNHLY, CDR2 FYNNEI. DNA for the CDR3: TGTGCCAGCACTAGCGGGGGGCAGACCCAGTACTTC. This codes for CASTSGGQTQYF.